This T cell receptor (beta chain) was captured in a study of early T cells in non-severe SARS-CoV-2 infection. About the research overall: Sequencing was performed on bulk RNA from unsorted whole blood, leaving chains unpaired.

The CDR3 loop spans 13 amino acids. J gave up 3 bases and V 10 bases, and 6 bases lay outside the gene matches. CDR1 is ENHRY, CDR2 SYGVKD, per germline. TCRdb redid the calling of the 5' RACE reads with MiXCR, one entry per CDR3 protein. Seen here are about 52,000 distinct CDR3 sequences, 6% to 7% observed once, and the top ten hold roughly 4%. V gene TRBV10-3 combines with J gene TRBJ2-3; 8 nucleotides line up with TRBD1. The specimen was whole blood. The TCR comes from an adult who was a healthcare worker with PCR-confirmed SARS-CoV-2 infection or an uninfected control (not recorded which). The CDR3 coding sequence is TGTGCCAAGACAGGGGACAAAACAGATACGCAGTATTTT. It encodes CAKTGDKTDTQYF.